This passage covers 26 T cell receptor beta chains from one sample sequenced in a study of graft-versus-host responses after intestinal transplantation. Only in-frame clones appear in the TCRdb table, and some are missing; sequencing was by immunoSEQ multiplex PCR. The data contain under 75,000 clones, nearly 90% of them singletons. These TCRs are of unknown antigen specificity. The material was unstimulated CD8+ T cells sorted from spleen or lymph node cells, obtained before transplant. The source is a human donor who was the organ donor for an intestinal transplant.

This clone was found once. The rearrangement joins TRBV7-8 to TRBJ2-7; 12 nucleotides line up with TRBD1. Germline V gene data show CDR1 as SGHVS and CDR2 as FQNEAQ. J was trimmed by 6 bases and V by 1 base; bases with no gene match: 7. This CDR3 region has 16 residues. The CDR3 here is CASSLVGGQGAFEQYV. CDR3 coding DNA: TGTGCCAGCAGCTTAGTAGGGGGACAGGGGGCCTTCGAGCAGTACGTC.

The chain is built from TRBV6-1 and TRBJ2-7, with D maybe TRBD2 (6 bases). V lost 1 base and J 0 bases, leaving 10 bases between the germline ends. This CDR3 region has 15 residues. Germline CDR1 reads MNHNS; CDR2 reads SASEGT. The CDR3 DNA is TGTGCCAGCAGTGAAGTTCGGGAGAGCTCCTACGAGCAGTACGTC. This translates into CASSEVRESSYEQYV.

This chain connects TRBV4-3 to TRBJ1-2; D gene uncertain. The germline V gene has CDR1 LGHNA and CDR2 YSLEER. V was shortened by 0 bases and J by 3 bases, with 8 bases between the two germline ends. This CDR3 region has 14 residues. The CDR3 DNA reads TGCGCCAGCAGCCAAGAGTGGCGGGACTATGGCTACACCTTC. Protein sequence: CASSQEWRDYGYTF.

The chain is built from TRBV6-5 and TRBJ2-2; TRBD1 matches 8 bases. This CDR3 has 15 amino acids. CDR1 and CDR2 from the germline V gene are MNHEY and SVGAGI. V gave up 5 bases and J gave up 1 base; unmatched junction bases: 3. In DNA form, the CDR3 reads TGTGCCAGCAGTCTTGGGACAGGGAACACCGGGGAGCTGTTTTTT. Residues: CASSLGTGNTGELFF.

The chain recombines TRBV7-9 with TRBJ1-2, with TRBD1 as a possible D gene (6 bases). The CDR3 is 18 residues long. CDR1 and CDR2 from the germline V gene are SEHNR and FQNEAQ (reference sequence). Trimming shortened V by 5 bases and J by 0 bases, and 22 bases separated the two germline ends. The CDR3 bases are TGTGCCAGCAGCATAACAACAGGGAGCCCCTCTTCTAACTATGGCTACACCTTC. This sequence encodes CASSITTGSPSSNYGYTF.

The gene calls are TRBV6-1 and TRBJ2-2, with TRBD2 identical over 11 bases. V dropped 8 bases and J dropped 1; count of bases not matched to a gene: 3. In germline, CDR1 is MNHNS, CDR2 SASEGT. The CDR3 spans 15 residues. The CDR3 sequence: CASVGTSGNTGELFF. The CDR3 DNA reads as TGTGCCAGCGTCGGGACTAGCGGGAACACCGGGGAGCTGTTTTTT.

Only one count was recorded for this clone. V gene TRBV29-1 combines with J gene TRBJ2-5, with no clear D. V lost 5 bases and J 5 bases, leaving 6 bases between the germline ends. Looked up from germline, CDR1 is SQVTM and CDR2 is ANQGSEA. The CDR3 spans 10 residues. The CDR3 spells CSVFSETQYF. In nucleotides, the CDR3 is TGCAGCGTTTTTAGTGAGACCCAGTACTTC.

The rearrangement uses TRBV19 and TRBJ2-1; the D is unclear. The CDR3 runs to 13 residues. The germline V and J ends were trimmed by 3 bases and 6 bases, with 9 bases remaining between them. Germline V gene data show CDR1 as LNHDA and CDR2 as SQIVND (reference sequence). This chain's CDR3 is CASSIAVTNEQFF. CDR3 DNA: TGTGCCAGTAGTATTGCAGTTACCAATGAGCAGTTCTTC.

This chain connects TRBV4-3 to TRBJ1-1; TRBD1 matches 7 bases. The CDR3 runs 16 residues. CDR1 is LGHNA, CDR2 YSLEER, per germline. Trimming at V came to 0 bases and at J to 6 bases, leaving 10 bases not matched to a gene. The CDR3 reads CASSQDRRGGPPEAFF. CDR3 DNA sequence: TGCGCCAGCAGCCAAGATAGGAGAGGGGGCCCCCCTGAAGCTTTCTTT.

There are a few counts of this clone. The rearrangement links TRBV6-4 to TRBJ2-3, with TRBD2 matching over 12 bases. V lost 8 bases to trimming and J lost 5 bases; unmatched junction nucleotides: 5. The germline gives CDR1 MRHNA, CDR2 SNTAGT. The CDR3 spans 14 residues. CDR3 sequence (DNA): TGTGCCAGCTCTAGCGGGGGGGCGGAAGATACGCAGTATTTT. As protein: CASSSGGAEDTQYF.

This chain joins TRBV27 and TRBJ1-1; D not resolved. The CDR3 has 12 residues. V was clipped by 8 bases and J by 2 bases, with 9 bases between them. Germline values: CDR1 MNHEY, CDR2 SMNVEV (reference sequence). CDR3: CASRRGNTEAFF. The CDR3, as DNA: TGTGCCAGCCGCAGAGGAAACACTGAAGCTTTCTTT.

The chain is built from TRBV6-5 and TRBJ2-5; D is uncertain. Trimming shortened V by 0 bases and J by 1 base, and 3 bases separated the two germline ends. Per germline, CDR1 MNHEY and CDR2 SVGAGI. This CDR3 spans 13 amino acids. CDR3 sequence reads: CASSYSSQETQYF. As DNA, the CDR3 is TGTGCCAGCAGTTACTCGAGCCAAGAGACCCAGTACTTC.

The chain combines TRBV4-1 with TRBJ2-7; D may be TRBD2 (5 bases). Germline V lookup: CDR1 MGHRA, CDR2 YSYEKL. The CDR3 contains 13 residues. V lost 1 base to trimming and J lost 4 bases, with 8 bases between them. Here the CDR3 DNA reads TGCGCCAGCAGCCAAGTCCCGGGGTACGAGCAGTACGTC. Translated, it gives CASSQVPGYEQYV.

This chain joins TRBV6-1 and TRBJ1-4; no reliable D call. This CDR3 has 15 residues. V lost 1 base and J 7 bases, leaving 13 bases between the germline ends. The germline gives CDR1 MNHNS, CDR2 SASEGT. This CDR3 is CASSEDFLSGEKLFF. The CDR3 DNA reads TGTGCCAGCAGTGAAGATTTCCTTAGTGGTGAAAAACTGTTTTTT.

The V call is TRBV15, the J call TRBJ1-6, with 9 bases fitting TRBD1. From germline, CDR1 is LNHNV and CDR2 YYDKDF (reference sequence). This CDR3 contains 15 residues. With V trimmed by 5 bases and J by 7 bases, 6 bases remained unmatched. In DNA, the CDR3 is TGTGCCACCAGCGAGGTGGGACAGGGAAATTCACCCCTCCACTTT. Translated: CATSEVGQGNSPLHF.

The CDR3 DNA is TGCGCCAGCAGCCATGAATCCGCGCTATACGACAGGGGGCAGGTTCGTTATGGCTACACCTTC. Residues: CASSHESALYDRGQVRYGYTF. The rearrangement joins TRBV4-1 to TRBJ1-2, with 10 bases matching TRBD1. Germline CDR1 MGHRA, CDR2 YSYEKL. The CDR3 consists of 21 residues. V shed 3 bases, J shed 5 bases, and the junction held 24 bases outside the gene matches.

The rearrangement links TRBV7-2 to TRBJ2-7; TRBD1 matches at 8 bases. The germline V gene has CDR1 SGHTA and CDR2 FQGNSA. This CDR3 is 14 amino acids long. J gave up 2 bases and V 4 bases, and 4 bases lay outside the gene matches. The CDR3 DNA reads TGTGCCAGCAGCTCCAACAGGGGGACCTACGAGCAGTACGTC. The encoded protein is CASSSNRGTYEQYV.

The rearrangement links TRBV7-9 to TRBJ1-2, with 8 bases identical to TRBD1. This CDR3 has 15 residues. Germline CDR1 and CDR2: SEHNR and FQNEAQ (reference sequence). The trim removed 4 bases at V and 8 bases at J, leaving 12 bases unmatched. CDR3 amino acids: CASSSRTGREIGYTF. Here the CDR3 DNA reads TGTGCCAGCAGCTCGCGGACAGGGAGGGAGATCGGCTACACCTTC. Full variable domain (missing parts from reference TRBV7-9 and TRBJ1-2): DTGVSQNPRHKITKRGQNVTFRCDPISEHNRLYWYRQTLGQGPEFLTYFQNEAQLEKSRLLSDRFSAERPKGSFSTLEIQRTEQGDSAMYLCASSSRTGREIGYTFGSGTRLTVV.

J is TRBJ2-7 and V is TRBV28; TRBD1 matches at 9 bases. Per germline, CDR1 MDHEN and CDR2 SYDVKM. The CDR3 is 15 residues long. V trimming: 6 bases; J trimming: 2 bases; junction bases outside the gene matches: 8. CDR3 in DNA: TGTGCCAGCAGCCCAACCGGGACAGGGCCCTACGAGCAGTACGTC. It translates to CASSPTGTGPYEQYV.

This clone was detected only once. The chain carries TRBV10-3 and TRBJ2-1; a possible D gene is TRBD1 (6 bases). With 3 bases removed from V and 7 bases from J, the gap between germline ends came to 7 bases. The CDR3 is made up of 12 amino acids. Germline V gene lookup returns CDR1 ENHRY and CDR2 SYGVKD. The CDR3 DNA is TGTGCCATCAGTGATAGGGGGAATGAGCAGTTCTTC. The encoded protein is CAISDRGNEQFF.

This clone appeared once. V is TRBV6-1 and J is TRBJ2-1, with 7 bases aligning to TRBD2. V shed 2 bases, J shed 2 bases, and the junction held 0 bases outside the gene matches. Germline V gene sequence: CDR1 MNHNS, CDR2 SASEGT. This CDR3 contains 14 residues. CDR3 sequence (DNA): TGTGCCAGCAGTGAACTAGCGGCCTACAATGAGCAGTTCTTC. Translated, it gives CASSELAAYNEQFF.

This clone was recorded only once. The DNA for the CDR3 is TGTGCCACCGAGACTAGCGGGGGGCGCTACAATGAGCAGTTCTTC. Its translation: CATETSGGRYNEQFF. The chain employs TRBV10-3 and TRBJ2-1; 13 bases fit TRBD2. From germline, CDR1 is ENHRY and CDR2 SYGVKD. V lost 10 bases and J lost 3; bases outside the gene matches: 6. The CDR3 has 15 residues.

The V call is TRBV7-8, the J call TRBJ1-5; a weak D match, TRBD1 (5 bases). The CDR3 extends over 18 amino acids. Trimming took off 0 bases at V and 0 bases at J, with 15 bases between the two ends. Germline CDR1 is SGHVS and CDR2 is FQNEAQ. Written as DNA, the CDR3 is TGTGCCAGCAGCTTAGCAACGACAGCACAATATAGCAATCAGCCCCAGCATTTT. This translates into CASSLATTAQYSNQPQHF.

The rearrangement uses TRBV10-2 and TRBJ2-7, with D hard to call. The CDR3 consists of 14 residues. V was trimmed by 3 bases and J by 3 bases, leaving 12 bases between them. Germline CDR1 and CDR2: WSHSY and SAAADI. CDR3 bases: TGCGCCAGCAGTGACACGACCGCAGGCTACGAGCAGTACGTC. This sequence encodes CASSDTTAGYEQYV.

The chain carries TRBV7-6 and TRBJ2-1; TRBD2 matches at 11 bases. V gave up 5 bases and J gave up 7 bases; unmatched junction bases: 7. From germline, CDR1 is SGHVS and CDR2 FNYEAQ. This CDR3 is built from 15 residues. The DNA for the CDR3 is TGTGCCAGCAGCGATCTAGCGGGGGGTATTAATGAGCAGTTCTTC. Encoded protein: CASSDLAGGINEQFF.

This clone was seen just once. Here the CDR3 omits its conserved ending phenylalanine or tryptophan, so a read error is the likely source. The DNA is omitted, as the CDR3 cannot be located on it reliably, and the CDR3 follows TCRdb's listing. The chain joins TRBV4-2 to TRBJ1-4. Inclusive of both ends, the CDR3 amounts to 13 amino acids. The germline gives CDR1 LGHNA, CDR2 YNFKEQ. The chain's CDR3 is CASSHRSGVTRRG.